A single T cell receptor beta chain is shown here with its context. This clonotype was seen a handful of times. Its antigen specificity is not known. Qualities for individual bases were not recorded, and no much larger clone is one base off. These data come from a study of T cell repertoires in cytomegalovirus infection (dated by TCRdb to the late 2010s). Regarding the complete study: Recently identified HLA-C-restricted CMV epitopes, whose presentation resists viral immunomodulation, were targeted by peptide stimulations together with well-studied HLA-B-restricted epitopes. The HLA type of each donor mattered for the analysis, because public TCR beta signatures pointed to carriage of CMV infection along with the matching HLA type. Paper-wide results and their limitations: In both this cohort and an independent roughly 350-donor cohort, the cumulative frequency of public TCR beta family members distinguished carriers of CMV infection plus the relevant HLA type. The ex vivo response was dominated by HLA-C-restricted CMV-specific TCR beta clonotypes, and the single most frequent clonotype in two of eight donors was supplied by these HLA-C-restricted clonotypes.

In the paper's terms, the treatment or condition label means: in vitro stimulation with specific CMV peptide epitopes to enrich CMV-specific T cells. The run used an Illumina HiSeq 1500. Through fastp at Q25 and MiXCR, TCRdb rebuilt clones from the public reads, retaining in-frame beta chains. Identical CDR3 protein sequences are pooled into one entry, listed with their most common genes and DNA. The sample table shows approximately 1,000,000 distinct CDR3 sequences, and around 32% are seen once. More than 12% of the sample rests with the top ten. V sheds 5 bases and J sheds 9 bases, leaving 11 bases between their ends. Looking up the germline V gene yields CDR1 SGHVS and CDR2 FNYEAQ. The CDR3 spans 13 residues, from the cysteine through the phenylalanine. Only CDR3 DNA is held: 39 bases, read in frame from base 1.

The V and J segments used are TRBV7-6 and TRBJ1-6; the D gene is not confidently resolved. Material: cultured CD8+ T cells from PBMCs, obtained from culture after CMV antigen stimulation. This TCR was sampled from a human donor in good health (CMV status not recorded). Some clones in this sample may be carry-over from other donors' samples. The CDR3 protein is CASSTLSGSPLHF. Read as DNA, the sequence is TGTGCCAGCAGCACCCTCTCTGGTTCACCCCTCCACTTT.